Listed here are 26 T cell receptor beta chains from one sample, sequenced in a study of blood T cell repertoires in COVID-19. Here immunoSEQ multiplex PCR was the method, and the copy in TCRdb shows in-frame clones only, minus some. The sample consists of about 170,000 clones, roughly 85% of them appearing once. Material: PBMCs or T cells enriched from blood (not recorded which). The receptors come from a woman in her seventies in a cohort exposed to, infected with or recovered from COVID-19 (not recorded which).

This clone was recorded only once. The rearrangement joins TRBV5-1 to TRBJ2-1; D gene uncertain. V lost 4 bases and J 6 bases, leaving 8 bases between the germline ends. The CDR3 runs to 12 residues. Germline CDR1 reads SGHRS; CDR2 reads YFSETQ. CDR3 residues: CASSLLVNEQFF. The DNA for the CDR3 is TGCGCCAGCAGCCTGCTAGTCAATGAGCAGTTCTTC.

J is TRBJ2-1 and V is TRBV19, with 9 positions matching TRBD2. Trimming at V came to 7 bases and at J to 2 bases, leaving 3 bases not matched to a gene. The CDR3 totals 14 residues. The germline V gene encodes CDR1 LNHDA and CDR2 SQIVND (reference sequence). CDR3 nucleotides: TGTGCCAGTAAGGCTAGCGGGGCCTACAATGAGCAGTTCTTC. It codes for CASKASGAYNEQFF.

The gene calls are TRBV3-1 (or the pseudogene TRBV3-2) and TRBJ1-1; D gene ambiguous. Looked up from germline, CDR1 is LGHDT and CDR2 is YNNKEL (reference sequence). The CDR3 is 15 residues long. V lost 4 bases and J 4 bases, leaving 16 bases between the germline ends. CDR3 sequence reads: CASSPVGVGSTEAFF. CDR3 nucleotide sequence: TGTGCCAGCAGCCCAGTTGGGGTTGGGAGCACTGAAGCTTTCTTT.

The rearrangement uses TRBV13 and TRBJ1-6; 9 positions match TRBD1. The germline gives CDR1 PRHDT, CDR2 FYEKMQ (reference sequence). Losses at the gene ends were 2 bases for V and 10 bases for J; bases not matched to a gene: 18. The CDR3 runs to 19 residues. CDR3 sequence (DNA): TGTGCCAGCAGCTTACGGTTAGGTTCCGGGACAGGGTCGGGCTCACCCCTCCACTTT. This gives the protein CASSLRLGSGTGSGSPLHF. The full variable domain, with the rest looked up from reference TRBV13 and TRBJ1-6, is AAGVIQSPRHLIKEKRETATLKCYPIPRHDTVYWYQQGPGQDPQFLISFYEKMQSDKGSIPDRFSAQQFSDYHSELNMSSLELGDSALYFCASSLRLGSGTGSGSPLHFGNGTRLTVT.

This sequence joins TRBV5-1 and TRBJ2-1, with 8 bases identical to TRBD2. V gave up 4 bases and J gave up 9 bases; unmatched junction bases: 12. This CDR3 region has 15 residues. Germline assignment: CDR1 SGHRS and CDR2 YFSETQ. In DNA form, the CDR3 reads TGCGCCAGCAGCCTTTCCGGGACTAGAGCTGGTGAGCAGTTCTTC. It specifies CASSLSGTRAGEQFF.

The chain carries TRBV7-9 and TRBJ2-7, with 8 bases matching TRBD1. Germline V gene data show CDR1 as SEHNR and CDR2 as FQNEAQ (reference sequence). The CDR3 is 15 amino acids. The ends lost 3 bases at V and 5 bases at J; junction bases unmatched: 9. The CDR3 protein is CASSLTGALVHEQYF. Here the CDR3 DNA reads TGTGCCAGCAGCTTGACAGGGGCTTTAGTCCACGAGCAGTACTTC.

This clone showed up just once. V gene TRBV7-3 combines with J gene TRBJ2-1; the match to TRBD2 covers 9 bases. Germline CDR1 is SGHTA and CDR2 is FQGTGA. J lost 6 bases, V lost 11 bases, and 14 bases had no gene match. This CDR3 region has 15 residues. The chain's CDR3 is CAFVPAAGGPNEQFF. The CDR3 DNA follows: TGTGCCTTCGTCCCGGCGGCGGGAGGGCCCAATGAGCAGTTCTTC.

The chain couples TRBV19 to TRBJ1-5; 9 bases fit TRBD1. V lost 1 base, J lost 2 bases, and 18 bases stayed unmatched. CDR3 size: 21 residues. Germline V gives CDR1 LNHDA, CDR2 SQIVND (reference sequence). In DNA, the CDR3 is TGTGCCAGTAGTATAGGACCCGGCGGGACAGGGTACGGTATGGGCAATCAGCCCCAGCATTTT. It is translated as CASSIGPGGTGYGMGNQPQHF.

The V call is TRBV7-2, the J call TRBJ1-2; TRBD1 agrees at 7 bases. J was trimmed by 3 bases and V by 2 bases; bases with no gene match: 6. This CDR3 has 15 residues. In germline, CDR1 is SGHTA, CDR2 FQGNSA. DNA of the CDR3: TGTGCCAGCAGCTTATGGCCGACAGGGTACTATGGCTACACCTTC. Its translation: CASSLWPTGYYGYTF.

The chain joins TRBV19 to TRBJ1-4; D ambiguous. The germline V gene has CDR1 LNHDA and CDR2 SQIVND (reference sequence). This CDR3 is 14 amino acids long. With 2 bases removed from V and 5 bases from J, the gap between germline ends came to 9 bases. The CDR3 is CASSISSLNEKLFF. CDR3 bases: TGTGCCAGTAGTATATCGTCCTTAAATGAAAAACTGTTTTTT. The entire variable domain, with the rest obtained from reference TRBV19 and TRBJ1-4, is as follows: DGGITQSPKYLFRKEGQNVTLSCEQNLNHDAMYWYRQDPGQGLRLIYYSQIVNDFQKGDIAEGYSVSREKKESFPLTVTSAQKNPTAFYLCASSISSLNEKLFFGSGTQLSVL.

This chain uses TRBV10-3 with TRBJ1-5; 10 bases are a match to TRBD1. Germline CDR1 and CDR2: ENHRY and SYGVKD. The V segment lost 8 bases and the J segment 7 bases; nucleotides outside the gene matches: 8. The CDR3 runs 14 residues. CDR3 region: CAIGVGQGHQPQHF. CDR3 bases: TGTGCCATCGGGGTGGGACAGGGGCACCAGCCCCAGCATTTT.

The chain carries TRBV18 and TRBJ2-1, with a possible D match to TRBD1 (6 bases). Germline V gene lookup returns CDR1 KGHSH and CDR2 LQKENI. The CDR3 runs to 14 residues. V shed 3 bases and J shed 4 bases, with 10 bases lying between them. The CDR3 here is CASSPGQPYNEQFF. CDR3 in DNA: TGTGCCAGCTCACCCGGACAGCCTTACAATGAGCAGTTCTTC.

This clone was counted at least ten times. The chain recombines TRBV28 with TRBJ1-2; TRBD1 is a possible D gene (5 bases). Germline loops: CDR1 MDHEN, CDR2 SYDVKM. This CDR3 is built from 13 residues. Trimming removed 5 bases from V and 5 bases from J, with 12 bases in between. The CDR3 sequence is CASSPGSLYGYTF. As DNA, the CDR3 is TGTGCCAGCAGTCCAGGGTCGTTATATGGCTACACCTTC.

The chain joins TRBV7-2 to TRBJ1-3; 7 positions agree with TRBD1. With V trimmed by 3 bases and J by 6 bases, 5 bases remained unmatched. Germline-derived CDR1 and CDR2 are SGHTA and FQGNSA. CDR3 length equals 14 residues. Here the CDR3 reads CASSFSGGENTIYF. In DNA form, the CDR3 reads TGTGCCAGCAGCTTCTCAGGGGGAGAAAACACCATATATTTT. Based on the CDR3 plus reference TRBV7-2 and TRBJ1-3, the full variable domain is GAGVSQSPSNKVTEKGKDVELRCDPISGHTALYWYRQSLGQGLEFLIYFQGNSAPDKSGLPSDRFSAERTGGSVSTLTIQRTQQEDSAVYLCASSFSGGENTIYFGEGSWLTVV.

The genes are TRBV18 and TRBJ1-2; 9 positions match TRBD1. The CDR3 sequence is 15 residues long. Trimming at V came to 4 bases and at J to 2 bases, leaving 5 bases not matched to a gene. CDR1 KGHSH and CDR2 LQKENI come from the germline V gene. CDR3 residues: CASSRIGQGNYGYTF. The DNA for the CDR3 is TGTGCCAGCTCACGGATAGGACAGGGGAACTATGGCTACACCTTC.

This chain links TRBV5-5 with TRBJ1-2; D is possibly TRBD1 (6 bases). V was clipped by 0 bases and J by 3 bases, with 12 bases between them. CDR3 length: 15 residues. Germline values: CDR1 SGHKS, CDR2 YYEKEE (reference sequence). CDR3 sequence reads: CASSLAGAGDYGYTF. CDR3 nucleotides: TGTGCCAGCAGCTTGGCAGGGGCTGGGGACTATGGCTACACCTTC. Filled out from reference TRBV5-5 and TRBJ1-2, the complete variable domain reads DAGVTQSPTHLIKTRGQQVTLRCSPISGHKSVSWYQQVLGQGPQFIFQYYEKEERGRGNFPDRFSARQFPNYSSELNVNALLLGDSALYLCASSLAGAGDYGYTFGSGTRLTVV.

This chain joins TRBV5-1 and TRBJ2-3, with D perhaps matching TRBD2 (6 bases). V was shortened by 0 bases and J by 2 bases, with 10 bases between the two germline ends. The germline CDR1 and CDR2 sequences are SGHRS and YFSETQ. This CDR3 comprises 15 residues. CDR3 in DNA: TGCGCCAGCAGCTTGGGTCTAGCGACCACAGATACGCAGTATTTT. This codes for CASSLGLATTDTQYF.

This sequence joins TRBV7-3 and TRBJ2-7; D is unresolved. Trimming removed 0 bases at V and 2 bases at J, with 11 bases between. There are 15 residues in the CDR3. Germline V gene lookup returns CDR1 SGHTA and CDR2 FQGTGA. CDR3 in DNA: TGTGCCAGCAGCTTAACGCCAGGTGCTACCTACGAGCAGTACTTC. Translated, it gives CASSLTPGATYEQYF.

J is TRBJ1-5 and V is TRBV7-2, with D perhaps matching TRBD1 (5 bases). The V end was cut by 1 base, the J end by 5 bases, with 6 bases between. This CDR3 has 13 amino acids. Germline assignment: CDR1 SGHTA and CDR2 FQGNSA. CDR3 coding DNA: TGTGCCAGCAGCTTAGAGGGGTATCAGCCCCAGCATTTT. It is translated as CASSLEGYQPQHF.

This rearrangement joins TRBV2 to TRBJ1-5; 9 bases align to TRBD1. CDR1 is SNHLY and CDR2 is FYNNEI in the germline V gene. Trimming cost V 6 bases and J 2 bases; bases outside gene matches: 17. The CDR3 covers 19 residues. The CDR3 is CASRGWGQGLHHGNQPQHF. CDR3 bases: TGTGCCAGCAGGGGATGGGGACAGGGTCTCCATCACGGCAATCAGCCCCAGCATTTT.

This clone was seen just once. CDR3 residues: CASSPTGSGIQYF. CDR3 DNA: TGTGCCAGCTCACCAACAGGGTCTGGCATTCAGTACTTC. This chain connects TRBV18 to TRBJ2-4; a weak D match, TRBD1 (6 bases). This CDR3 contains 13 residues. Deletions cut 2 bases from V and 9 bases from J, with 11 bases between. Germline V gene sequence: CDR1 KGHSH, CDR2 LQKENI.

This clone came up a few times. This chain connects TRBV5-1 to TRBJ1-2; TRBD1 is a possible D gene (6 bases). CDR1 and CDR2 (germline): SGHRS, YFSETQ. This CDR3 is 15 amino acids long. The ends were cut back, 3 bases at V and 4 bases at J, with 16 bases in the middle. The CDR3 sequence: CASSYQGRVGYGYTF. The CDR3 coding sequence is TGCGCCAGCAGCTACCAGGGGAGGGTGGGCTATGGCTACACCTTC.

As concerns this clone: The junction and the germline gene differ at one end; a read error may be behind it. The rearrangement links TRBV20-1 to TRBJ2-3, with D unclear. Looked up from germline, CDR1 is DFQATT and CDR2 is SNEGSKA (reference sequence). The CDR3 has 15 amino acids. Written as DNA, the CDR3 is TGCAGTGCTAGTTATTCGGCGGCCGGCACGGATACGCAGTATTTT. Protein sequence: CSASYSAAGTDTQYF.

The rearrangement uses TRBV6-6 and TRBJ2-1; 14 bases fit TRBD2. Germline trimming cut 5 bases from V and 6 bases from J; bases unmatched to any gene: 6. CDR1 is MNHNY, CDR2 SVGAGI, per germline (reference sequence). The CDR3 contains 16 residues. The CDR3, as DNA: TGTGCCAGCAGTCGAGTGACTAGCGGGAGGGGCAATGAGCAGTTCTTC. Protein sequence: CASSRVTSGRGNEQFF.

The chain is built from TRBV19 and TRBJ2-1; TRBD1 might be the D (6 bases). V was clipped by 3 bases and J by 7 bases, with 16 bases between them. The CDR3 has 15 amino acids. CDR1 LNHDA and CDR2 SQIVND come from the germline V gene (reference sequence). As DNA, the CDR3 is TGTGCCAGTAGTATGGGCAGGGGATCCCCTAATGAGCAGTTCTTC. Translating gives CASSMGRGSPNEQFF.

The J gene is TRBJ2-2, the V gene TRBV28; 10 bases are a match to TRBD2. V was pared by 6 bases and J by 5 bases, with 9 bases of the junction left unmatched. The CDR3 totals 16 residues. The V gene's germline CDR1 is MDHEN and CDR2 SYDVKM. The CDR3 DNA reads TGTGCCAGCAGACCTCGGACTAGCGGAGGAACCGGGGAGCTGTTTTTT. Translating gives CASRPRTSGGTGELFF.